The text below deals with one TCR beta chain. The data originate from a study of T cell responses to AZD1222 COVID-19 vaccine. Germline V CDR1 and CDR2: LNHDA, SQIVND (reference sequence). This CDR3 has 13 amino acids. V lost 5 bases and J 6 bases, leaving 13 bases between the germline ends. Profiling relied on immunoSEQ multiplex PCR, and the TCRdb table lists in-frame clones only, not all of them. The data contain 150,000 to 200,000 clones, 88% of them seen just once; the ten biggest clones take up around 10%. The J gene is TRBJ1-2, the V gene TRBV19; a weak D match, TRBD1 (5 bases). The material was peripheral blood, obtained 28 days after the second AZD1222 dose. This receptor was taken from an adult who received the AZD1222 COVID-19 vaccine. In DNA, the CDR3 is TGTGCCAGTAGTTTGCTAGGGGTGAATGGCTACACCTTC. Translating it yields CASSLLGVNGYTF.